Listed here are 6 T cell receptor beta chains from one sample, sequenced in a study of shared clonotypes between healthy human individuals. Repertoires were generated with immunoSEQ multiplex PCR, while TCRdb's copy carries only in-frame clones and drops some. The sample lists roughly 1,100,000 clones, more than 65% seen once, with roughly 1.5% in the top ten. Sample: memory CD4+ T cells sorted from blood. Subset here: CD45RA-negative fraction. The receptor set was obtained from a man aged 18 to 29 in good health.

The CDR3 bases are TGTGCCAGTAGTATGTCCGGGACAACTAGCAATCAGCCCCAGCATTTT. Translating it yields CASSMSGTTSNQPQHF. The chain uses TRBV19 and TRBJ1-5; TRBD1 might be the D (6 bases). Germline CDR1 and CDR2: LNHDA and SQIVND (reference sequence). The germline V and J ends were trimmed by 3 bases and 0 bases, with 12 bases remaining between them. The CDR3 spans 16 residues. Variable domain in full (rest from reference TRBV19 and TRBJ1-5): DGGITQSPKYLFRKEGQNVTLSCEQNLNHDAMYWYRQDPGQGLRLIYYSQIVNDFQKGDIAEGYSVSREKKESFPLTVTSAQKNPTAFYLCASSMSGTTSNQPQHFGDGTRLSIL.

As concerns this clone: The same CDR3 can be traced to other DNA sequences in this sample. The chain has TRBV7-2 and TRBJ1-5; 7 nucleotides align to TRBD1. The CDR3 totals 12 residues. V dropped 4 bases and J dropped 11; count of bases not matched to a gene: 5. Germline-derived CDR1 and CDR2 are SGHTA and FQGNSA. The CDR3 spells CASSSRQGTQHF. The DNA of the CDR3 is TGTGCCAGCAGCTCGCGACAGGGAACCCAGCATTTT.

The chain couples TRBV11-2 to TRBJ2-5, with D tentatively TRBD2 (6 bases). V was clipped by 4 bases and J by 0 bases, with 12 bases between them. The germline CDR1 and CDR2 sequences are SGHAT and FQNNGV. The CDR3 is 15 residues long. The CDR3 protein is CASSSGTGYQETQYF. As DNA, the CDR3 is TGTGCCAGCAGCTCCGGGACTGGGTACCAAGAGACCCAGTACTTC.

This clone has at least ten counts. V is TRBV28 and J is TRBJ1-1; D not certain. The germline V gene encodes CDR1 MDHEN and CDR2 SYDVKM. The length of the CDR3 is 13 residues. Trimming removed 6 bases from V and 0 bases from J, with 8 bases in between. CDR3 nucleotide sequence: TGTGCCAGCAGACGCGACCTGAACACTGAAGCTTTCTTT. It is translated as CASRRDLNTEAFF.

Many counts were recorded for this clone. The CDR3: CASGLDSSAEAFF. The CDR3 DNA reads TGTGCCAGCGGCCTGGACAGTTCGGCTGAAGCTTTCTTT. The J gene is TRBJ1-1, the V gene TRBV7-9; possibly TRBD1 for D (6 bases). Trimming cost V 8 bases and J 6 bases, with 16 bases left between them. The CDR3 is 13 residues long. Germline assignment: CDR1 SEHNR and CDR2 FQNEAQ (reference sequence).

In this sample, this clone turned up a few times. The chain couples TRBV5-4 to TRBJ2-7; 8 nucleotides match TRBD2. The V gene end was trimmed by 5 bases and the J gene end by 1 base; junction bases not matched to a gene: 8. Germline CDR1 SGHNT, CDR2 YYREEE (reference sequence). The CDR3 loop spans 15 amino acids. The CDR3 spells CASSHSGSASYEQYF. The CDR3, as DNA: TGTGCCAGCAGTCACAGCGGGAGTGCGTCCTACGAGCAGTACTTC.